This T cell receptor (beta chain) was sequenced in a study of blood T cell repertoires in COVID-19. Study in general: T cells, B-cell-depleted T cells, or PBMCs supplied cDNA or gDNA.

Trimming shortened V by 1 base and J by 2 bases, and 10 bases separated the two germline ends. Germline V gene sequence: CDR1 LNHDA, CDR2 SQIVND (reference sequence). The CDR3 covers 15 residues. Methods used by the authors: Amplified reference gene primers provided the basis for estimating nucleated cell counts. Sequenced by immunoSEQ multiplex PCR; TCRdb stores in-frame clones only, minus some. Clone size and V and J calls were adopted from that table, with D and trimming inferred from the DNA. The sample consists of more than 90,000 clones, about 85% of them appearing once. The receptor comes from a middle-aged man with acute or convalescent COVID-19. The sequenced material came from peripheral blood. V is TRBV19 and J is TRBJ2-3; D ambiguous. In DNA form, the CDR3 reads TGTGCCAGTAGTATAGGGAGAGGCTACACAGATACGCAGTATTTT. It specifies CASSIGRGYTDTQYF.